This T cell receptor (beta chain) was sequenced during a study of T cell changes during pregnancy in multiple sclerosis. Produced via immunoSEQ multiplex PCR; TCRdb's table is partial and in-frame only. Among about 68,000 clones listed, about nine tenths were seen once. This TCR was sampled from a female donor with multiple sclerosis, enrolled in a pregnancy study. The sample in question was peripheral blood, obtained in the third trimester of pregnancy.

For the CDR3, the DNA is TGTGCCAGCAGTTTATTTTCATCCTCCTACAATGAGCAGTTCTTC. Translating gives CASSLFSSSYNEQFF. V usage is TRBV27 and J usage is TRBJ2-1; D gene uncertain. The CDR3 has 15 amino acids. V lost 1 base and J lost 0, with 7 bases in between. Germline V lookup: CDR1 MNHEY, CDR2 SMNVEV (reference sequence).